This TCR beta chain was sequenced during a study of technical replicates of blood from a handful of donors. This table comes from immunoSEQ multiplex PCR, and its TCRdb copy is limited to in-frame clones, with some not included. The sample carries 76,000 or so clones, around 85% recorded once. This CDR3 comprises 12 residues. CDR1 is LGHNT, CDR2 FRNRAP, per germline. Trimming pared 2 bases from V and 9 bases from J, leaving 8 bases between. The sequenced sample consisted of PBMCs. V is TRBV12-5 and J is TRBJ2-1; D perhaps matches TRBD1 (6 bases). This TCR was sampled from a human donor in good health. Some clones in this sample may be carry-over from other donors' samples. The CDR3 DNA sequence: TGTGCTAGTGGTTTGTCCAGGGGTGAGCAGTTCTTC. Residues: CASGLSRGEQFF.